Each of the 12 T cell receptor beta chains below was sequenced from the same sample in a study of blood T cell repertoires in COVID-19. This table comes from immunoSEQ multiplex PCR, and its TCRdb copy is limited to in-frame clones, with some not included. The top ten clones hold 3.3% of a sample with some 240,000 clones, 75% to 90% of them seen once. The specimen was PBMCs or T cells enriched from blood (not recorded which). The receptors derive from a woman between 35 and 50 years old with acute COVID-19.

This chain uses TRBV2 with TRBJ2-3; TRBD2 agrees at 9 bases. The length of the CDR3 is 15 residues. The ends lost 6 bases at V and 2 bases at J; junction bases unmatched: 6. CDR1 is SNHLY and CDR2 is FYNNEI in the germline V gene. The CDR3 nucleotides are TGTGCCAGCAGAGCGACTAGCGGCTTCACAGATACGCAGTATTTT. Protein: CASRATSGFTDTQYF.

A few counts support this clone. The genes are TRBV28 and TRBJ2-7; the match to TRBD1 covers 8 bases. Germline CDR1 and CDR2: MDHEN and SYDVKM. Trimming cost V 2 bases and J 1 base; bases outside gene matches: 4. The CDR3 extends over 15 amino acids. This CDR3 reads CASSLTGGKSYEQYF. CDR3 DNA sequence: TGTGCCAGCAGTTTAACAGGGGGAAAGTCCTACGAGCAGTACTTC.

The V gene is TRBV9, the J gene TRBJ1-6, with 8 bases lining up with TRBD1. The J segment lost 16 bases and the V segment lost 0 bases, leaving 6 bases of the junction unmatched. CDR3 size: 13 residues. In germline, CDR1 is SGDLS, CDR2 YYNGEE. The DNA for the CDR3 is TGTGCCAGCAGCGTAGTAATCAGGGGGCCTCTCCACTTT. As protein: CASSVVIRGPLHF. The full variable domain, its missing parts supplied by reference TRBV9 and TRBJ1-6, is DSGVTQTPKHLITATGQRVTLRCSPRSGDLSVYWYQQSLDQGLQFLIQYYNGEERAKGNILERFSAQQFPDLHSELNLSSLELGDSALYFCASSVVIRGPLHFGNGTRLTVT.

J is TRBJ2-3 and V is TRBV11-3; TRBD2 matches at 7 bases. CDR3 length: 15 amino acids. Per germline, CDR1 SGHNT and CDR2 YENEEA. Trimming removed 5 bases from V and 0 bases from J; junction bases left unmatched: 5. The CDR3 sequence: CASSGGGTSTDTQYF. The CDR3, as DNA: TGTGCCAGCAGCGGGGGGGGTACTAGCACAGATACGCAGTATTTT.

The chain recombines TRBV20-1 with TRBJ2-1; TRBD2 matches at 9 bases. The CDR3 extends over 14 amino acids. Germline V gene lookup returns CDR1 DFQATT and CDR2 SNEGSKA (reference sequence). The ends lost 3 bases at V and 8 bases at J; junction bases unmatched: 8. CDR3 sequence (DNA): TGCAGTGCTAGTCCGGGACTAGCTGACGATGAGCAGTTCTTC. Amino acid sequence: CSASPGLADDEQFF.

V usage is TRBV9 and J usage is TRBJ1-1; the D is unclear. The germline V gene encodes CDR1 SGDLS and CDR2 YYNGEE. The V end was cut by 0 bases, the J end by 7 bases, with 16 bases between. The CDR3 runs 15 residues. CDR3 nucleotides: TGTGCCAGCAGCGTAGGACTAACGGGATCGGGTGAAGCTTTCTTT. It is translated as CASSVGLTGSGEAFF.

The V and J genes are TRBV5-1 and TRBJ2-7; the D is unclear. Trimming shortened V by 3 bases and J by 7 bases, and 5 bases separated the two germline ends. Germline assignment: CDR1 SGHRS and CDR2 YFSETQ. This CDR3 contains 10 residues. CDR3 residues: CASSSREQYF. In DNA, the CDR3 is TGCGCCAGCAGCTCGAGGGAGCAGTACTTC.

This rearrangement joins TRBV19 to TRBJ2-1; TRBD1 might be the D (5 bases). Trimming took off 6 bases at V and 0 bases at J, with 9 bases between the two ends. CDR1 is LNHDA and CDR2 is SQIVND in the germline V gene (reference sequence). CDR3 length equals 14 residues. This CDR3 is CASRGESSYNEQFF. The CDR3 region has the DNA TGTGCCAGTAGAGGGGAAAGCTCCTACAATGAGCAGTTCTTC.

Only a few counts were recorded for this clone. For the CDR3, the DNA is TGTGCCACGATTAGTAGGGAGGAAGATACGCAGTATTTT. Encoded protein: CATISREEDTQYF. This chain connects TRBV2 to TRBJ2-3; tentatively, D is TRBD2 (6 bases). V lost 10 bases and J lost 5, with 16 bases in between. CDR1 SNHLY and CDR2 FYNNEI come from the germline V gene. The CDR3 is 13 residues long.

The chain uses TRBV30 and TRBJ1-2; tentative D call: TRBD1 (5 bases). The germline V gene has CDR1 GTSNPN and CDR2 SVGIG (reference sequence). The CDR3 is 12 residues long. Trimming removed 0 bases at V and 5 bases at J, with 7 bases between. CDR3 amino acids: CAWSVGDYGYTF. As DNA, the CDR3 is TGTGCCTGGAGTGTAGGGGATTATGGCTACACCTTC.

This rearrangement joins TRBV7-9 to TRBJ2-1; TRBD2 matches 11 bases. The CDR3 has 15 amino acids. The germline V gene encodes CDR1 SEHNR and CDR2 FQNEAQ (reference sequence). J gave up 5 bases and V 3 bases, and 3 bases lay outside the gene matches. This chain's CDR3 is CASSFTSGGNNEQFF. CDR3 sequence (DNA): TGTGCCAGCAGCTTTACTAGCGGGGGAAACAATGAGCAGTTCTTC.

This chain uses TRBV2 with TRBJ2-6, with 8 bases that match TRBD2. The V and J ends lost 3 bases and 2 bases, in that order; junction bases with no gene match: 0. This CDR3 is 15 amino acids long. The germline V gene has CDR1 SNHLY and CDR2 FYNNEI. CDR3 in DNA: TGTGCCAGCAGTGACGGGGGGGCTGGGGCCAACGTCCTGACTTTC. Encoded protein: CASSDGGAGANVLTF. Using reference TRBV2 and TRBJ2-6 for the parts outside the CDR3, the full variable domain is EPEVTQTPSHQVTQMGQEVILRCVPISNHLYFYWYRQILGQKVEFLVSFYNNEISEKSEIFDDQFSVERPDGSNFTLKIRSTKLEDSAMYFCASSDGGAGANVLTFGAGSRLTVL.